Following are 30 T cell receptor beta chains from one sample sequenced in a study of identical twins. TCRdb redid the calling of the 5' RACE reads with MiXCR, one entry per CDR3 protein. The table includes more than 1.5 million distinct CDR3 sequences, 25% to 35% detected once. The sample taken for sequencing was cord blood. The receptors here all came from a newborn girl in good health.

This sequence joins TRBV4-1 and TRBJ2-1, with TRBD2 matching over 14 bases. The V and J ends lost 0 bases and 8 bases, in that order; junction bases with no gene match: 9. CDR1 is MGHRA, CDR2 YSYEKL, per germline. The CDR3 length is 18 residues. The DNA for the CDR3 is TGCGCCAGCAGCCAAGAATCCGGGACTAGCGGGAGTAAGGATGAGCAGTTCTTC. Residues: CASSQESGTSGSKDEQFF.

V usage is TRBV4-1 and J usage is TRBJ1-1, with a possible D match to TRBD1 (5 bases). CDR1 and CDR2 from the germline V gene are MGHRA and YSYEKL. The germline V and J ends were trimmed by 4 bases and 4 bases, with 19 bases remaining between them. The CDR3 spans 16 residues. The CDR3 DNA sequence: TGCGCCAGCAGCCCCAGGACAATGCCAACGAGCACTGAAGCTTTCTTT. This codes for CASSPRTMPTSTEAFF.

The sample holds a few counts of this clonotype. CDR3 in DNA: TGTGCCAGCAGAGAGATGACAGGGGTCAGCGAAAAACTGTTTTTT. It specifies CASREMTGVSEKLFF. This sequence joins TRBV2 and TRBJ1-4; 8 bases map to TRBD1. With 6 bases clipped from V and 8 bases from J, the junction kept 11 bases outside the gene matches. Per germline, CDR1 SNHLY and CDR2 FYNNEI. This CDR3 is 15 amino acids long. Full variable domain (rest looked up from reference TRBV2 and TRBJ1-4): EPEVTQTPSHQVTQMGQEVILRCVPISNHLYFYWYRQILGQKVEFLVSFYNNEISEKSEIFDDQFSVERPDGSNFTLKIRSTKLEDSAMYFCASREMTGVSEKLFFGSGTQLSVL.

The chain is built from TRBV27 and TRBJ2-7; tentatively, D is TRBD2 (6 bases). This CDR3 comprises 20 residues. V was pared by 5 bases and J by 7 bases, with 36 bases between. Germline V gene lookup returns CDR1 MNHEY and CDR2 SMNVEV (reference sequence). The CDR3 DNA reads TGTGCCAGCAGTCCCTATGGCAAACAACATCCTCCTACTAGCTTACGGGAGCAGTACTTC. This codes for CASSPYGKQHPPTSLREQYF.

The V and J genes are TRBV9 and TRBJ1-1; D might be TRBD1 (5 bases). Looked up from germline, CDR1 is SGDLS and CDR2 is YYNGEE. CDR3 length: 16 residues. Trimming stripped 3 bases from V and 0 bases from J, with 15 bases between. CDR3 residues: CASSGTGSGMNTEAFF. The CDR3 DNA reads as TGTGCCAGCAGCGGAACAGGTTCGGGCATGAACACTGAAGCTTTCTTT.

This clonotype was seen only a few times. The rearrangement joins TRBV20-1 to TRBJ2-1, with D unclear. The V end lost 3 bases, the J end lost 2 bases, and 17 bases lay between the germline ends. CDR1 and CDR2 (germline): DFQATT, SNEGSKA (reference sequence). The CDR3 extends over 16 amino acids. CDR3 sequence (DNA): TGCAGTGCTAGCCCCCGAAGTGGGCTCACCTACAATGAGCAGTTCTTC. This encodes CSASPRSGLTYNEQFF.

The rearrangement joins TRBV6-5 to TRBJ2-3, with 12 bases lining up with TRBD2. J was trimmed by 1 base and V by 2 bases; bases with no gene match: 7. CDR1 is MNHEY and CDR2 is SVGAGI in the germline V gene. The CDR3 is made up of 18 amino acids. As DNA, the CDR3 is TGTGCCAGCAGTTACGGGGGGGGACTAGCGGGCCGCACAGATACGCAGTATTTT. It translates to CASSYGGGLAGRTDTQYF.

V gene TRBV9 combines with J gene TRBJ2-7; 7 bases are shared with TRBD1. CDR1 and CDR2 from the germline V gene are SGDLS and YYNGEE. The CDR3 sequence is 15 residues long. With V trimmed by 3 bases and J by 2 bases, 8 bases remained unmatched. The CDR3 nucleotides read TGTGCCAGCAGCGCAGTACCCGACAGGGCCTACGAGCAGTACTTC. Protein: CASSAVPDRAYEQYF. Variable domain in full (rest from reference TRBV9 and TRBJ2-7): DSGVTQTPKHLITATGQRVTLRCSPRSGDLSVYWYQQSLDQGLQFLIQYYNGEERAKGNILERFSAQQFPDLHSELNLSSLELGDSALYFCASSAVPDRAYEQYFGPGTRLTVT.

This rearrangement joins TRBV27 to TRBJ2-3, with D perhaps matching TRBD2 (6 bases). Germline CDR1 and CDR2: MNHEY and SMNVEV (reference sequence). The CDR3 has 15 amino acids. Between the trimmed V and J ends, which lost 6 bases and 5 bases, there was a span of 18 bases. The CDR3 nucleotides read TGTGCCAGCAGGGTGGAGGGAATGATAGGAGATACGCAGTATTTT. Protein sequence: CASRVEGMIGDTQYF.

For the CDR3, the DNA is TGTGCCAGCACCCAACGGGACTTCATCTCCTACGAGCAGTACTTC. Protein: CASTQRDFISYEQYF. The rearrangement uses TRBV21-1 and TRBJ2-7; the table's D call, TRBD2, was not checked against the DNA. TRBV21-1 is labeled a pseudogene. The CDR3 is 15 residues long.

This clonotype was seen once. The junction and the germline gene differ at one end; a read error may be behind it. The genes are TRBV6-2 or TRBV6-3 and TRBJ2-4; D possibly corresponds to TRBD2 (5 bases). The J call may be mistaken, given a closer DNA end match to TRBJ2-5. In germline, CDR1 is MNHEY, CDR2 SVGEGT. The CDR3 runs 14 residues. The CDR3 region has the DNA TGTGACAGCAGTTACAAGCGGATCCAAGAGACCCAGTACTTC. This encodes CDSSYKRIQETQYF.

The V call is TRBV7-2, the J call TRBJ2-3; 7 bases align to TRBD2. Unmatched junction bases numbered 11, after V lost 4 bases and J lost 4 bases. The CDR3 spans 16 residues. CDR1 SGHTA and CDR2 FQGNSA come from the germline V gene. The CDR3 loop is CASSSKAGIYADTQYF. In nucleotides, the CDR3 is TGTGCCAGCAGCTCAAAAGCGGGAATCTACGCAGATACGCAGTATTTT.

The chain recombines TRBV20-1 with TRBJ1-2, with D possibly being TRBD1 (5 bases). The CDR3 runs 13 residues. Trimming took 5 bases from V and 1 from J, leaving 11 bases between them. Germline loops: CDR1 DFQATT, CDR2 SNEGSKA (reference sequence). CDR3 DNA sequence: TGCAGTGCTCCAGGGAGAGATAACTATGGCTACACCTTC. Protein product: CSAPGRDNYGYTF.

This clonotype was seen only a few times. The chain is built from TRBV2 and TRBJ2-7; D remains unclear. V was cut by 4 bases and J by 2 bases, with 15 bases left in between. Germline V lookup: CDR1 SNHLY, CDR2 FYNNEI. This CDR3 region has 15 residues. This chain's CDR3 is CASSVRNSQAYEQYF. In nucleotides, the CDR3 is TGTGCCAGCAGTGTAAGAAACAGTCAAGCCTACGAGCAGTACTTC.

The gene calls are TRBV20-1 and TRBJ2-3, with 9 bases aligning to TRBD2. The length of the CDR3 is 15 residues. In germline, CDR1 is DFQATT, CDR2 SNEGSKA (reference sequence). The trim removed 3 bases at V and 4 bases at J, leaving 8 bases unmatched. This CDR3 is CSASTIAGDPDTQYF. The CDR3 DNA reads TGCAGTGCTAGCACTATAGCGGGAGATCCAGATACGCAGTATTTT.

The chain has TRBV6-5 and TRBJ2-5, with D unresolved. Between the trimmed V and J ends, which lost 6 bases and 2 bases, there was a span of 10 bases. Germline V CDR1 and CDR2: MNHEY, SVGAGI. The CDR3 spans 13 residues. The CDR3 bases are TGTGCCAGCAGCCCCAACATGCAAGAGACCCAGTACTTC. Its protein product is CASSPNMQETQYF.

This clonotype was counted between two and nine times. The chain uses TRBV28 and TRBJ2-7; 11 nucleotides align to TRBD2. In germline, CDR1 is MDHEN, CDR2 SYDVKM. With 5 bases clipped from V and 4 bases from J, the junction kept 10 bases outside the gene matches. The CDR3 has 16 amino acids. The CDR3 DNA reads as TGTGCCAGCAGTACCGTAGCGGGAGGGACTCCTTACGAGCAGTACTTC. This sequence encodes CASSTVAGGTPYEQYF.

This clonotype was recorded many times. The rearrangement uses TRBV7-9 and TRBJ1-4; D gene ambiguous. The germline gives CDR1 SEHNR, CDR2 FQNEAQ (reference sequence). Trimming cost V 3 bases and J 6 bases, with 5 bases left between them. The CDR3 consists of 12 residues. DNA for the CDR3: TGTGCCAGCAGCTTGACCCATGAAAAACTGTTTTTT. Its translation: CASSLTHEKLFF.

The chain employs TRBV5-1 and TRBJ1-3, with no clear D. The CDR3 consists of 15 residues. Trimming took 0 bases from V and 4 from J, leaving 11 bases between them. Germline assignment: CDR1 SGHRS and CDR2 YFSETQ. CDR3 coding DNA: TGCGCCAGCAGCTTGGGCGACTTCCTAGGAAACACCATATATTTT. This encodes CASSLGDFLGNTIYF.

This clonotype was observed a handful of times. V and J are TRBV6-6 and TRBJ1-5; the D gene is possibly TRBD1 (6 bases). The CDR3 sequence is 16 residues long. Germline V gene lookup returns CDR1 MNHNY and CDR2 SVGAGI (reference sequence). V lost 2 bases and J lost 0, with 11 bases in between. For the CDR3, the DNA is TGTGCCAGCAGTTACGGGGGGCCTTATAGCAATCAGCCCCAGCATTTT. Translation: CASSYGGPYSNQPQHF.

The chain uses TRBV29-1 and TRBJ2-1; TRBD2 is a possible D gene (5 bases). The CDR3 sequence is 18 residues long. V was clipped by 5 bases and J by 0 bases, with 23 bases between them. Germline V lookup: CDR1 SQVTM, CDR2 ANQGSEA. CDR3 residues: CSVTHSEAESSSYNEQFF. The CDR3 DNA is TGCAGCGTTACGCATAGCGAGGCCGAGAGTAGCTCCTACAATGAGCAGTTCTTC.

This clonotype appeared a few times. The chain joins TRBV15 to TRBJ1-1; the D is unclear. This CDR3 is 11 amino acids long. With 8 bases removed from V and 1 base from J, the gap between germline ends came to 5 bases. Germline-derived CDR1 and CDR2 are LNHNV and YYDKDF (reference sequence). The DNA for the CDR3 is TGTGCCACCCGAGGGAACACTGAAGCTTTCTTT. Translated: CATRGNTEAFF.

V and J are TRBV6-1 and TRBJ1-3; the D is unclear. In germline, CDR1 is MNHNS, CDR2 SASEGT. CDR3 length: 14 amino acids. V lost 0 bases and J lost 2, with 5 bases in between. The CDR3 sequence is CASSEATAGNTIYF. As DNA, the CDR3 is TGTGCCAGCAGTGAAGCAACAGCTGGAAACACCATATATTTT.

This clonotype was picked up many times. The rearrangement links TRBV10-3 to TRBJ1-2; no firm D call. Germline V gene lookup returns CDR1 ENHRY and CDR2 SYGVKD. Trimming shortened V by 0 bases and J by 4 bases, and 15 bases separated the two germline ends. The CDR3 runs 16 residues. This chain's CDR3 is CAISESAGFGAYGYTF. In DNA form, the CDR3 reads TGTGCCATCAGTGAGTCAGCGGGCTTCGGAGCCTATGGCTACACCTTC.

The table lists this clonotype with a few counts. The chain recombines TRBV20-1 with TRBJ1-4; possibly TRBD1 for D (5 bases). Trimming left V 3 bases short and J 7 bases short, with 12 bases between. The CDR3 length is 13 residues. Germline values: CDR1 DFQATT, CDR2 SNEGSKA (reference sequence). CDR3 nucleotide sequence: TGCAGTGCTAGTAGGCAGGGTGGTGAAAAACTGTTTTTT. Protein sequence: CSASRQGGEKLFF.

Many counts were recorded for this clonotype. The CDR3: CASSFEPGLHQETQYF. DNA of the CDR3: TGTGCCAGCAGTTTCGAACCGGGACTCCACCAAGAGACCCAGTACTTC. The chain uses TRBV28 and TRBJ2-5; D perhaps matches TRBD2 (6 bases). V shed 3 bases and J shed 0 bases, with 14 bases lying between them. The germline V gene encodes CDR1 MDHEN and CDR2 SYDVKM. The CDR3 spans 16 residues.

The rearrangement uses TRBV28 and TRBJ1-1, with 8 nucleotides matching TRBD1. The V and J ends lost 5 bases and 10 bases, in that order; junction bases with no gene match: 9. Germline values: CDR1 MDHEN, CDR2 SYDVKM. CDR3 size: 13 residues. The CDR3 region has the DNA TGTGCCAGCAGTCGAAGACAGGGGATGGTAGCTTTCTTT. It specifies CASSRRQGMVAFF.

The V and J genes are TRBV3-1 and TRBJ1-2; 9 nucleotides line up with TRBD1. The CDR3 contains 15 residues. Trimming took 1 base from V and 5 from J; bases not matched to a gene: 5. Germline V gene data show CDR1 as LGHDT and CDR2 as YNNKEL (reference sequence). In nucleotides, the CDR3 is TGTGCCAGCAGCCAAGGAGACAGGGGGGGGTATGGCTACACCTTC. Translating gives CASSQGDRGGYGYTF.

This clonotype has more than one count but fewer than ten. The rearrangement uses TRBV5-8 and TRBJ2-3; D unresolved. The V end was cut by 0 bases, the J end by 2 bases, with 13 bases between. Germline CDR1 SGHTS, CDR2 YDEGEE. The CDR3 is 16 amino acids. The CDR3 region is CASSLGTASDTDTQYF. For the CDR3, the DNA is TGTGCCAGCAGCTTGGGGACGGCCTCCGACACAGATACGCAGTATTTT.

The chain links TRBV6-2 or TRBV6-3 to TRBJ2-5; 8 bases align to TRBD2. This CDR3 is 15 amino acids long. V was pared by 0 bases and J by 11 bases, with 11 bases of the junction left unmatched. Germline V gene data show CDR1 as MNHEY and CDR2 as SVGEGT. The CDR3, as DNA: TGTGCCAGCAGTTACTCGGCGGGAGGATTTAGCGGGCAGTACTTC. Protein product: CASSYSAGGFSGQYF.